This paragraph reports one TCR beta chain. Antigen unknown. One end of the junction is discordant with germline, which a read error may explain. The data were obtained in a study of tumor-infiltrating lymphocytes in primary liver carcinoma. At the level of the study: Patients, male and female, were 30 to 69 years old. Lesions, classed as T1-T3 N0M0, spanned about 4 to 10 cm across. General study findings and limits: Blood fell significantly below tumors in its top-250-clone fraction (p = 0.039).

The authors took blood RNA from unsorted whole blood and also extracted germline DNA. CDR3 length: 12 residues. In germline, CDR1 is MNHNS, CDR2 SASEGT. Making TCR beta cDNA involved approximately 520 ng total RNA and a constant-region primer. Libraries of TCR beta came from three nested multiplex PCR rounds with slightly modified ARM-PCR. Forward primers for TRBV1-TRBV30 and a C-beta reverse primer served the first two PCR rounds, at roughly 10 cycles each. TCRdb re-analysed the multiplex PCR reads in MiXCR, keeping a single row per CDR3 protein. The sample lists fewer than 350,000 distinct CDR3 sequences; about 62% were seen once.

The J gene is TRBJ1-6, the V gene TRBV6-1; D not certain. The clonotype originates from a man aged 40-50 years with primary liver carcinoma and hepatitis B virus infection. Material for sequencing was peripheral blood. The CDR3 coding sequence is TGTACCAGCAGTCCGCCGGGTTCACCCCTCCACTTT. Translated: CTSSPPGSPLHF.